The clone carrying this TCR beta chain was counted only a few times. The data were produced by immunoSEQ multiplex PCR, yet TCRdb's version contains in-frame clones alone and is incomplete. The profile shows 190,000 or so clones, around 83% of them singletons. The data are from a study of blood T cell repertoires in COVID-19. The CDR3 consists of 17 residues. Per germline, CDR1 MGHRA and CDR2 YSYEKL. J lost 4 bases, V lost 0 bases, and 10 bases had no gene match. The sample comprised peripheral blood. The J gene is TRBJ2-7, the V gene TRBV4-1, with TRBD2 identical over 9 bases. This TCR came from a man between 45 and 60 years old with active or convalescent COVID-19. The CDR3 nucleotides read TGCGCCAGCAGCCAAGAATCTGGTAGCGGGAGAATTTACGAGCAGTACTTC. Its translation is CASSQESGSGRIYEQYF.